The clone carrying this TCR beta chain was seen only a few times. Its matching antigen is unknown. Researchers amplified the TCR beta CDR3 regions from RNA transcripts. HTBI primers drove first-round RT-PCR of the TCR CDR3. TCRdb re-called the multiplex PCR reads with MiXCR, one entry per CDR3 protein. The sample holds around 560,000 distinct CDR3 sequences, around 15% seen once. The CDR3 has 16 residues. V lost 6 bases, J lost 3 bases, and 17 bases lay in between. Germline values: CDR1 MNHNS, CDR2 SASEGT. This entry belongs to a study of T cells in Graves' hyperthyroidism and ophthalmopathy. Study results and caveats: The authors' 13 V-J model separated ophthalmopathy from stable hyperthyroidism. In blood, most of the thyroid clonotypes expanded above 0.001 were also present.

The V gene is TRBV6-1, the J gene TRBJ1-4; the D is unclear. The sequence was collected from a woman between 18 and 29 years old with Graves' hyperthyroidism. Sequences were obtained from blood. The CDR3 region is CASSNEGGIANEKLFF. The CDR3 nucleotides read TGTGCCAGCAGCAACGAAGGCGGTATAGCTAATGAAAAACTGTTTTTT.